This T cell receptor beta chain was sequenced in a study of molecular identifiers for immune sequencing clone quantification. This clonotype has only a few counts. Its specificity is unknown. A clone one base away is much larger, so this may be a read error. The length of the CDR3 is 15 residues. The germline V gene has CDR1 MNHEY and CDR2 SVGEGT. Via MiXCR, TCRdb re-called the PCR reads, giving one row per CDR3 protein. The repertoire includes some 650,000 distinct CDR3 sequences, about 20% of them detected once, and approximately 0.9% sits in the top ten. Notes on the study in general: Sizes of clones that are highly expanded could be underestimated (if identical TCR molecules share a barcode).

What was sequenced was naive CD8+ T cells from blood, with Jurkat cell RNA spiked in. Described subset: FACS-sorted CD8+CD4-CCR7+CD45RA+ naive T cells. J is TRBJ2-5 and V is TRBV6-2 or TRBV6-3; TRBD2 matches 9 bases. This receptor was taken from a human donor in good health. Some libraries in this study had Jurkat cell RNA spiked in. Written as DNA, the CDR3 is TGTGCCAGCAGTCCCTACAGCGGGAGGCCCTTGACCCGGTACTTC. Amino acid sequence: CASSPYSGRPLTRYF.